This T cell receptor (beta chain) stems from a study of cytomegalovirus exposure and HLA in healthy donors. Study observations and caveats: Testing in vitro showed three CMV-associated chains specific for CMV antigens. A prior analysis recorded that most TCR beta V segments were productive about 87% or about 30% of the time.

This PCR relied on a set of 60 Vbeta primers and 13 Jbeta primers. The data were produced by immunoSEQ multiplex PCR, yet TCRdb's version contains in-frame clones alone and is incomplete. The repertoire holds approximately 140,000 clones, with around three quarters as singletons. As concerns this clone: Its antigen is not identified.

The material sequenced was PBMCs. This receptor was identified in a man in his late teens or twenties in good health and CMV-seronegative.

The CDR3 here is CASSQAEGRGEKLFF. The CDR3 DNA follows: TGCGCCAGCAGCCAAGCGGAAGGGCGGGGGGAAAAACTGTTTTTT. This rearrangement joins TRBV4-3 to TRBJ1-4; possibly TRBD1 for D (5 bases). The CDR3 is made up of 15 amino acids. V lost 1 base and J 8 bases, leaving 14 bases between the germline ends. CDR1 is LGHNA, CDR2 YSLEER, per germline.